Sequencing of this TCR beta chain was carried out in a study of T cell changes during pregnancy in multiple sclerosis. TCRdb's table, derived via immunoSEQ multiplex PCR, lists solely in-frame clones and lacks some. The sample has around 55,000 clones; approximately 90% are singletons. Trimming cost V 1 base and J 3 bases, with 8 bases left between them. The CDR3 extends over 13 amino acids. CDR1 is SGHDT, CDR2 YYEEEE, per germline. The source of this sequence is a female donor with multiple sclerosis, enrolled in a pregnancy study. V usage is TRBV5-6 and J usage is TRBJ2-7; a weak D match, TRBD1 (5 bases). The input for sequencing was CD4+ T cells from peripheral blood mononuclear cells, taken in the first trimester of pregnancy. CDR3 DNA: TGTGCCAGCAGCTTGAGACAGATCTACGAGCAGTACTTC. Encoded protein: CASSLRQIYEQYF. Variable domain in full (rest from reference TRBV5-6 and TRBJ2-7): DAGVTQSPTHLIKTRGQQVTLRCSPKSGHDTVSWYQQALGQGPQFIFQYYEEEERQRGNFPDRFSGHQFPNYSSELNVNALLLGDSALYLCASSLRQIYEQYFGPGTRLTVT.